This T cell receptor beta chain stems from a study of blood T cell repertoires in COVID-19. Looking at the study overall: The study drew acute and convalescent COVID-19 samples from the United States, Italy and Spain. Nucleic acid was either cDNA or gDNA, and it came from T cells, B-cell-depleted T cells, or PBMCs.

Authors' analysis steps: For nucleated cells, counts were estimated from reference gene primer amplification. Sequencing was performed with immunoSEQ multiplex PCR; in TCRdb, only in-frame clones are kept and a portion is missing. Clone size and V and J calls were adopted from that table, with D and trimming inferred from the DNA. Of 90,000 to 120,000 clones detected, around 90% appear once; the ten largest clones hold 1% to 1.5%. Sequencing was carried out using peripheral blood. This sequence originates from a woman in her 30s with acute or convalescent COVID-19.

The CDR3 sequence is CASTPGSEQFF. The CDR3 bases are TGTGCCAGCACCCCAGGAAGTGAGCAGTTCTTC. The chain joins TRBV12-3 or TRBV12-4 to TRBJ2-1; no clear D gene. The germline V and J ends were trimmed by 7 bases and 9 bases, with 10 bases remaining between them. The CDR3 runs to 11 residues.